A selection of T cell receptor beta chains follows, all from one sample in a study of identifying expanded T cells in peripheral blood. Clones were sequenced by immunoSEQ multiplex PCR, and TCRdb holds only the in-frame ones, with some missing. Of nearly 60,000 clones listed, roughly 87% were seen once; the top ten hold around 3.3%. The sequenced material came from blood. The source is a person between 18 and 70 years old in good health. The CDR3 runs from the conserved cysteine through the conserved F or W. D genes are given only for firm matches. Clone size is shown for a subset of rows, as once, few, many or a class of expanded clone.

j_gene: TRBJ2-2; abundance: -; v_gene: TRBV7-2; d_gene: -; CDR3aa: CASSLFRDRNTGELFF; CDR3nt: TGTGCCAGCAGCTTATTTAGGGACCGGAACACCGGGGAGCTGTTTTTT
j_gene: TRBJ2-6; abundance: once; v_gene: TRBV5-1; d_gene: TRBD1; CDR3aa: CASSLTGDSGANVLTF; CDR3nt: TGCGCCAGCAGTCTAACAGGGGACTCTGGGGCCAACGTCCTGACTTTC
j_gene: TRBJ1-2; abundance: few; v_gene: TRBV12-5; d_gene: -; CDR3aa: CASSSVNYGYTF; CDR3nt: TGTGCTAGTTCTTCGGTGAACTATGGCTACACCTTC
j_gene: TRBJ2-1; abundance: -; v_gene: TRBV15; d_gene: -; CDR3aa: CATSRGLNEAREQFF; CDR3nt: TGTGCCACCAGCAGAGGGTTAAACGAAGCTCGGGAGCAGTTCTTC
j_gene: TRBJ2-1; abundance: -; v_gene: TRBV19; d_gene: TRBD1; CDR3aa: CASSAPDRGNEQFF; CDR3nt: TGTGCCAGTAGTGCGCCGGACAGGGGCAATGAGCAGTTCTTC
j_gene: TRBJ1-1; abundance: few; v_gene: TRBV18; d_gene: -; CDR3aa: CASSPGGSWAEAFF; CDR3nt: TGTGCCAGCTCACCAGGGGGAAGCTGGGCTGAAGCTTTCTTT
j_gene: TRBJ1-2; abundance: -; v_gene: TRBV4-3; d_gene: TRBD1; CDR3aa: CASSQERGPRYGYTF; CDR3nt: TGCGCCAGCAGCCAAGAAAGGGGGCCAAGGTATGGCTACACCTTC
j_gene: TRBJ2-5; abundance: -; v_gene: TRBV13; d_gene: -; CDR3aa: CASSPTGLVTQYF; CDR3nt: TGTGCCAGCAGCCCTACAGGGTTGGTGACCCAGTACTTC
j_gene: TRBJ2-1; abundance: -; v_gene: TRBV7-2; d_gene: -; CDR3aa: CASSQDRGIQFF; CDR3nt: TGTGCCAGCAGCCAGGACAGAGGGATTCAGTTCTTC
j_gene: TRBJ1-2; abundance: -; v_gene: TRBV14; d_gene: -; CDR3aa: CASSQVRGDAQKVNYGYTF; CDR3nt: TGTGCCAGCAGCCAAGTTCGGGGGGACGCCCAGAAAGTTAACTATGGCTACACCTTC